One and the same sample provided the 23 T cell receptor beta chains below, sequenced in a study of CD8 T cells in Susac syndrome. Reverse transcription of about 0.5 to 1 ug RNA used random hexamers. Each CDR3 protein is one row after TCRdb ran MiXCR on the immunoSEQ multiplex PCR reads. The repertoire has roughly 130,000 distinct CDR3 sequences, around 96% of them found once; the top ten carry roughly 0.11%. Source material: CD4+ T cells from PBMCs. The receptors shown here come from a human donor in good health.

The chain couples TRBV5-4 to TRBJ2-3; D gene uncertain. The CDR3 is 16 residues long. The V gene lost 0 bases and the J gene lost 1 base, with 12 bases spanning the gap. Germline V gene sequence: CDR1 SGHNT, CDR2 YYREEE (reference sequence). The CDR3 DNA reads as TGTGCCAGCAGCTTGGAGTCCTCCTTTGGCACAGATACGCAGTATTTT. Its protein is CASSLESSFGTDTQYF.

This clonotype was recorded once. The CDR3 sequence is CASSLREGDEQYF. Written as DNA, the CDR3 is TGTGCCAGCAGCTTGCGGGAGGGCGACGAGCAGTACTTC. This sequence joins TRBV11-3 and TRBJ2-7; 9 nucleotides line up with TRBD2. V lost 3 bases to trimming and J lost 5 bases; unmatched junction nucleotides: 2. This CDR3 is 13 amino acids long. Germline CDR1 is SGHNT and CDR2 is YENEEA. The variable domain in full, with the rest retrieved from reference TRBV11-3 and TRBJ2-7, is EAGVVQSPRYKIIEKKQPVAFWCNPISGHNTLYWYLQNLGQGPELLIRYENEEAVDDSQLPKDRFSAERLKGVDSTLKIQPAELGDSAVYLCASSLREGDEQYFGPGTRLTVT.

The chain recombines TRBV5-1 with TRBJ2-5; D is unclear. Germline lookup yields CDR1 SGHRS and CDR2 YFSETQ. V lost 2 bases and J 1 base, leaving 9 bases between the germline ends. There are 14 residues in the CDR3. The CDR3 DNA is TGCGCCAGCAGCTTACCCTTAGGCCAAGAGACCCAGTACTTC. Residues: CASSLPLGQETQYF.

This chain joins TRBV4-1 and TRBJ2-5, with D perhaps TRBD1 (5 bases). This CDR3 has 16 amino acids. Trimming cost V 1 base and J 4 bases, with 16 bases left between them. Germline V gives CDR1 MGHRA, CDR2 YSYEKL. The chain's CDR3 is CASSQGDSRVRETQYF. The CDR3, as DNA: TGCGCCAGCAGCCAAGGAGACAGCAGAGTTCGAGAGACCCAGTACTTC.

This sequence joins TRBV3-1 and TRBJ2-1; 7 bases agree with TRBD2. The CDR3 contains 12 residues. Germline V gene sequence: CDR1 LGHDT, CDR2 YNNKEL (reference sequence). After removal of 4 bases from V and 9 bases from J, the junction contained 3 bases not matched to a gene. CDR3: CASSPIAGEQFF. The CDR3 coding sequence is TGTGCCAGCAGCCCCATAGCGGGTGAGCAGTTCTTC.

This sequence joins TRBV29-1 and TRBJ2-5; possibly TRBD1 for D (5 bases). The CDR3 has 13 amino acids. Germline CDR1 SQVTM, CDR2 ANQGSEA. V shed 5 bases and J shed 3 bases, with 13 bases lying between them. CDR3 coding DNA: TGCAGCGTTTATCTCGACAGAAAAGAGACCCAGTACTTC. It yields the protein CSVYLDRKETQYF.

The rearrangement joins TRBV29-1 to TRBJ2-7; D remains ambiguous. V dropped 4 bases and J dropped 7 bases, with 14 bases sitting between them. The CDR3 spans 12 residues. The V gene's germline CDR1 is SQVTM and CDR2 ANQGSEA. The CDR3 is CSVGVTQSEQYF. The CDR3, as DNA: TGCAGCGTTGGGGTCACACAATCAGAGCAGTACTTC.

CDR3 residues: CASSPYPGGARTYEQYF. The CDR3, as DNA: TGTGCCAGCAGCCCATACCCTGGGGGCGCCCGGACCTACGAGCAGTACTTC. The chain has TRBV12-3 or TRBV12-4 and TRBJ2-7, with TRBD1 as a possible D gene (6 bases). Trimming stripped 6 bases from V and 2 bases from J, with 23 bases between. CDR3 size: 17 residues.

The rearrangement joins TRBV6-2 or TRBV6-3 to TRBJ2-1, with 8 bases identical to TRBD2. The CDR3 contains 14 residues. Trimming removed 6 bases from V and 6 bases from J; junction bases left unmatched: 7. Germline CDR1 reads MNHEY; CDR2 reads SVGEGT. CDR3 DNA sequence: TGTGCCAGCAGGTCCAGCGGGAGAGGCAATGAGCAGTTCTTC. This translates into CASRSSGRGNEQFF.

The chain carries TRBV7-9 and TRBJ2-7; D is ambiguous. V was clipped by 6 bases and J by 6 bases, with 9 bases between them. This CDR3 has 11 amino acids. CDR1 and CDR2 from the germline V gene are SEHNR and FQNEAQ (reference sequence). The CDR3 loop is CASRGLGEQYF. CDR3 coding DNA: TGTGCCAGCAGGGGATTGGGCGAGCAGTACTTC.

The chain combines TRBV5-1 with TRBJ2-7, with a tentative D call TRBD1 (5 bases). The CDR3 is made up of 14 amino acids. The germline gives CDR1 SGHRS, CDR2 YFSETQ. V lost 4 bases and J 3 bases, leaving 14 bases between the germline ends. CDR3 region: CASSPSGHHYEQYF. CDR3 nucleotides: TGCGCCAGCAGCCCCTCCGGACACCACTACGAGCAGTACTTC.

The rearrangement links TRBV6-5 to TRBJ2-6, with TRBD2 matching over 9 bases. This CDR3 is built from 19 residues. V shed 2 bases and J 1 base; nucleotides not matched to a gene: 9. Germline CDR1 reads MNHEY; CDR2 reads SVGAGI. CDR3 residues: CASSYKVSGRFSGANVLTF. DNA of the CDR3: TGTGCCAGCAGTTACAAGGTCAGCGGGAGGTTTTCTGGGGCCAACGTCCTGACTTTC.

V usage is TRBV11-2 and J usage is TRBJ1-2; 7 positions match TRBD1. Germline CDR1 SGHAT, CDR2 FQNNGV. The J segment lost 7 bases and the V segment lost 5 bases, leaving 4 bases of the junction unmatched. This CDR3 has 12 residues. For the CDR3, the DNA is TGTGCCAGCAGCCCAGGGGGAGCTGGCTACACCTTC. Its translation: CASSPGGAGYTF.

The gene calls are TRBV24-1 and TRBJ2-1; 12 positions match TRBD2. The CDR3 has 16 amino acids. J gave up 6 bases and V 5 bases, and 7 bases lay outside the gene matches. CDR1 is KGHDR, CDR2 SFDVKD, per germline. As DNA, the CDR3 is TGTGCCACCAGTGGAGCGACTAGCGGGAGTTTCAATGAGCAGTTCTTC. Its protein product is CATSGATSGSFNEQFF.

The gene calls are TRBV27 and TRBJ2-3; 12 positions agree with TRBD2. Germline trimming cut 5 bases from V and 4 bases from J; bases unmatched to any gene: 7. The CDR3 covers 16 residues. Germline V gene data show CDR1 as MNHEY and CDR2 as SMNVEV (reference sequence). CDR3 DNA: TGTGCCAGCAGTGGTGTCCTAGCGGGAGGGCCAGATACGCAGTATTTT. Translation: CASSGVLAGGPDTQYF.

This sequence joins TRBV29-1 and TRBJ1-5; 8 positions match TRBD1. The CDR3 has 13 residues. Trimming removed 4 bases from V and 4 bases from J; junction bases left unmatched: 3. CDR1 is SQVTM, CDR2 ANQGSEA, per germline. CDR3 region: CSVGTGTNQPQHF. The CDR3 DNA sequence: TGCAGCGTTGGGACAGGGACTAATCAGCCCCAGCATTTT. Using reference TRBV29-1 and TRBJ1-5 for the parts outside the CDR3, the full variable domain is SAVISQKPSRDICQRGTSLTIQCQVDSQVTMMFWYRQQPGQSLTLIATANQGSEATYESGFVIDKFPISRPNLTFSTLTVSNMSPEDSSIYLCSVGTGTNQPQHFGDGTRLSIL.

The chain employs TRBV6-5 and TRBJ2-7, with 7 bases that match TRBD1. The CDR3 has 15 residues. The ends lost 6 bases at V and 2 bases at J; junction bases unmatched: 10. The germline V gene encodes CDR1 MNHEY and CDR2 SVGAGI. The CDR3 is CASRTGQLLTYEQYF. The CDR3 DNA follows: TGTGCCAGCAGAACGGGACAGCTCCTAACCTACGAGCAGTACTTC.

The rearrangement joins TRBV15 to TRBJ1-5, with D hard to call. The CDR3 spans 15 residues. The germline gives CDR1 LNHNV, CDR2 YYDKDF (reference sequence). V was clipped by 0 bases and J by 0 bases, with 6 bases between them. The CDR3 reads CATSRDLGSNQPQHF. The CDR3 DNA follows: TGTGCCACCAGCAGAGATCTCGGTAGCAATCAGCCCCAGCATTTT.

This rearrangement joins TRBV18 to TRBJ1-1; 11 positions agree with TRBD1. CDR3 length: 16 amino acids. V gave up 6 bases and J gave up 2 bases; unmatched junction bases: 8. CDR1 KGHSH and CDR2 LQKENI come from the germline V gene. In DNA form, the CDR3 reads TGTGCCAGCTCCCGCGGACAGGGGGCTCTCAACACTGAAGCTTTCTTT. It specifies CASSRGQGALNTEAFF.

The V and J genes are TRBV30 and TRBJ1-2, with 7 bases matching TRBD1. Trimming took 8 bases from V and 7 from J; bases not matched to a gene: 13. The CDR3 is made up of 13 amino acids. Per the germline V gene, CDR1 is GTSNPN and CDR2 is SVGIG (reference sequence). The CDR3 protein is CAGAVGGAGGYTF. In DNA, the CDR3 is TGTGCCGGCGCCGTAGGGGGCGCGGGTGGCTACACCTTC. Combining the CDR3 with reference TRBV30 and TRBJ1-2 gives the whole variable domain SQTIHQWPATLVQPVGSPLSLECTVEGTSNPNLYWYRQAAGRGLQLLFYSVGIGQISSEVPQNLSASRPQDRQFILSSKKLLLSDSGFYLCAGAVGGAGGYTFGSGTRLTVV.

The V and J genes are TRBV12-3 or TRBV12-4 and TRBJ1-5, with D tentatively TRBD1 (6 bases). This CDR3 has 18 residues. The V and J ends lost 1 base and 2 bases respectively, with 18 bases between them. DNA for the CDR3: TGTGCCAGCAGTTTAGTTGGCAGGGGTGTTACGGGCAATCAGCCCCAGCATTTT. Translating gives CASSLVGRGVTGNQPQHF.

This clonotype was observed a few times. The V and J genes are TRBV12-3 or TRBV12-4 and TRBJ2-7; possibly TRBD2 for D (5 bases). Trimming left V 2 bases short and J 6 bases short, with 8 bases between. There are 12 residues in the CDR3. The DNA of the CDR3 is TGTGCCAGCAGTTTACTCGGGGTCGAGCAGTACTTC. Encoded protein: CASSLLGVEQYF.

This clonotype was found once. The chain uses TRBV13 and TRBJ1-1; D is uncertain. The CDR3 contains 12 residues. The germline V gene has CDR1 PRHDT and CDR2 FYEKMQ (reference sequence). Trimming removed 3 bases at V and 7 bases at J, with 9 bases between. CDR3 sequence reads: CASSFAPGEAFF. The CDR3 DNA follows: TGTGCCAGCAGCTTCGCCCCCGGTGAAGCTTTCTTT.